This T cell receptor beta chain is from a study of neurological immune-mediated disorders. Using its own MiXCR run on the 5' RACE reads, TCRdb lists one record per CDR3 protein. Among around 130,000 distinct CDR3 sequences listed, more than 2.5% were seen once. This clonotype has a count of ten or more. The CDR3 runs to 16 residues. V lost 2 bases, J lost 7 bases, and 18 bases lay in between. In germline, CDR1 is MNHEY, CDR2 SVGAGI. The clonotype originates from a woman aged 25 to 39 with multiple sclerosis. The sequenced material came from PBMCs. This rearrangement joins TRBV6-5 to TRBJ1-5, with a weak D call TRBD1 (6 bases). The CDR3 here is CASSYGIQGSGQPQHF. CDR3 sequence (DNA): TGTGCCAGCAGTTACGGAATACAGGGTAGCGGCCAGCCCCAGCATTTT.